These 12 T cell receptor beta chains came from one sample sequenced in a study of neurological immune-mediated disorders (dated by TCRdb to between 2018 and 2020). The library was obtained by 5' RACE. Sequencing used an Illumina HiSeq 2500. TCRdb trimmed the raw reads at Q25, called clones with MiXCR and kept productive beta chains. Records with the same CDR3 protein are collapsed into one entry carrying the most frequent genes and DNA. The sample table lists approximately 82,000 distinct CDR3 sequences, approximately 2.8% of them with a count of one. 1.1% of the sample comes from the top ten. Sample: PBMCs. The receptors stem from a woman aged 25-40 years with multiple sclerosis.

Ten or more counts support this clonotype. This rearrangement joins TRBV20-1 to TRBJ2-1, with 10 bases identical to TRBD2. V dropped 3 bases and J dropped 0; count of bases not matched to a gene: 11. The CDR3 contains 18 residues. The V gene's germline CDR1 is DFQATT and CDR2 SNEGSKA (reference sequence). The CDR3 bases are TGCAGTGCTAGGGTCGGACTAGCGGCTGCTAGCTCCTACAATGAGCAGTTCTTC. Translation gives CSARVGLAAASSYNEQFF.

This clonotype appeared many times. The chain links TRBV28 to TRBJ2-1; 9 bases map to TRBD1. The V gene's germline CDR1 is MDHEN and CDR2 SYDVKM. The CDR3 covers 15 residues. V lost 7 bases to trimming and J lost 5 bases; unmatched junction nucleotides: 9. The CDR3 DNA sequence: TGTGCCAGCAACTCACCCGGGACAGGGCACAATGAGCAGTTCTTC. Its translation is CASNSPGTGHNEQFF.

This clonotype was seen at least ten times. The gene calls are TRBV20-1 and TRBJ2-7, with 8 bases matching TRBD2. CDR1 is DFQATT and CDR2 is SNEGSKA in the germline V gene (reference sequence). The V segment lost 5 bases and the J segment 3 bases; nucleotides outside the gene matches: 9. The CDR3 totals 14 residues. The CDR3 here is CSAVALAEDYEQYF. CDR3 coding DNA: TGCAGTGCTGTTGCACTAGCGGAAGACTACGAGCAGTACTTC.

In its sample, this clonotype was seen many times. This chain links TRBV15 with TRBJ1-2; D might be TRBD1 (5 bases). The CDR3 has 15 amino acids. V was trimmed by 5 bases and J by 5 bases, leaving 18 bases between them. Germline values: CDR1 LNHNV, CDR2 YYDKDF (reference sequence). CDR3 nucleotide sequence: TGTGCCACCAGCCCTGACCGGACCTGGGGGTATGGCTACACCTTC. Translating it yields CATSPDRTWGYGYTF.

This clonotype was seen repeatedly, ten times or more. The chain links TRBV6-5 to TRBJ1-5; the match to TRBD1 covers 8 bases. This CDR3 has 17 residues. Germline V gives CDR1 MNHEY, CDR2 SVGAGI. With 4 bases clipped from V and 7 bases from J, the junction kept 15 bases outside the gene matches. CDR3 sequence (DNA): TGTGCCAGCAGTTCCGATACCCCTGACAGGGGCAGCCAGCCCCAGCATTTT. Its translation: CASSSDTPDRGSQPQHF.

This clonotype was detected many times. V gene TRBV4-2 combines with J gene TRBJ2-3, with D uncertain. Trimming pared 1 base from V and 3 bases from J, leaving 5 bases between. From germline, CDR1 is LGHNA and CDR2 YNFKEQ. CDR3 length equals 13 residues. CDR3 coding DNA: TGTGCCAGCAGCCAAGCCAGAACAGATACGCAGTATTTT. Its translation is CASSQARTDTQYF.

The table lists this clonotype with many counts. This sequence joins TRBV6-2 or TRBV6-3 and TRBJ2-7; 8 positions match TRBD1. Trimming took 6 bases from V and 2 from J; bases not matched to a gene: 12. The CDR3 consists of 16 residues. Germline CDR1 reads MNHEY; CDR2 reads SVGEGT. The CDR3 DNA is TGTGCCAGCAGCCCCGCCGGACAGGGTTTTACCTACGAGCAGTACTTC. Translated, it gives CASSPAGQGFTYEQYF.

In this sample, this clonotype turned up many times. CDR3: CASSYSTGYNEQFF. The CDR3 DNA follows: TGTGCCAGCAGTTACTCGACAGGCTACAATGAGCAGTTCTTC. The chain couples TRBV6-5 to TRBJ2-1; possible D gene TRBD1, 6 bases. This CDR3 has 14 amino acids. Between the trimmed V and J ends, which lost 0 bases and 3 bases, there was a span of 6 bases. Per the germline V gene, CDR1 is MNHEY and CDR2 is SVGAGI.

In its sample, this clonotype was seen many times. The gene calls are TRBV20-1 and TRBJ2-1, with TRBD2 matching over 9 bases. Germline V gives CDR1 DFQATT, CDR2 SNEGSKA (reference sequence). The CDR3 loop spans 15 amino acids. V was pared by 3 bases and J by 7 bases, with 10 bases of the junction left unmatched. The CDR3 sequence is CSARITSGRRNEQFF. CDR3 DNA sequence: TGCAGTGCTAGGATAACTAGCGGGCGGCGGAATGAGCAGTTCTTC.

This clonotype was counted at least ten times. V is TRBV20-1 and J is TRBJ1-1; 7 bases match TRBD1. Germline V gene data show CDR1 as DFQATT and CDR2 as SNEGSKA (reference sequence). The CDR3 has 11 amino acids. V lost 6 bases to trimming and J lost 11 bases; unmatched junction nucleotides: 9. CDR3 bases: TGCAGTGCGCAATACAGGGGAATGGCTTTCTTT. This translates into CSAQYRGMAFF.

This clonotype was recorded at least ten times. This rearrangement joins TRBV19 to TRBJ1-1; the match to TRBD1 covers 7 bases. V gave up 2 bases and J gave up 3 bases; unmatched junction bases: 3. CDR1 and CDR2 from the germline V gene are LNHDA and SQIVND (reference sequence). The CDR3 runs to 14 residues. The CDR3 reads CASSIWQGDTEAFF. The CDR3 DNA follows: TGTGCCAGTAGTATATGGCAGGGGGACACTGAAGCTTTCTTT. Full variable domain (rest looked up from reference TRBV19 and TRBJ1-1): DGGITQSPKYLFRKEGQNVTLSCEQNLNHDAMYWYRQDPGQGLRLIYYSQIVNDFQKGDIAEGYSVSREKKESFPLTVTSAQKNPTAFYLCASSIWQGDTEAFFGQGTRLTVV.

This clonotype was detected many times. J is TRBJ1-5 and V is TRBV9; D gene ambiguous. The CDR3 extends over 17 amino acids. The ends were cut back, 0 bases at V and 0 bases at J, with 13 bases in the middle. CDR1 SGDLS and CDR2 YYNGEE come from the germline V gene. The DNA for the CDR3 is TGTGCCAGCAGCGTAGCTACCGGCAGTTATAGCAATCAGCCCCAGCATTTT. Protein: CASSVATGSYSNQPQHF.